Shown below are 17 T cell receptor beta chains from a single sample sequenced in a study of blood T cell repertoires in COVID-19 (dated by TCRdb to 2020 to 2021). Library preparation was by the immunoSEQ multiplex PCR assay. TCRdb provides this immuneACCESS table in a form limited to in-frame rearrangements. Some clones are lacking; in checked studies, under half of them reflect an unresolved V gene, and why the rest are absent is not known. The sample profile shows about 61,000 clones; approximately 91% of them were found once. Over 20% of the sample is held by the ten biggest clonotypes. The sample comprised peripheral blood. These receptors were collected from a woman between 50 and 59 years old with active or convalescent COVID-19.

J is TRBJ2-7 and V is TRBV19, with D tentatively TRBD2 (5 bases). CDR1 and CDR2 (germline): LNHDA, SQIVND (reference sequence). The V and J ends lost 4 bases and 6 bases respectively, with 16 bases between them. CDR3 length equals 14 residues. CDR3: CASSKPSGSGEQYF. The CDR3 DNA follows: TGTGCCAGTAGTAAGCCTTCGGGGAGCGGCGAGCAGTACTTC.

The chain links TRBV10-3 to TRBJ2-1; 14 nucleotides agree with TRBD2. J lost 5 bases, V lost 4 bases, and 7 bases had no gene match. The CDR3 runs 17 residues. Germline lookup yields CDR1 ENHRY and CDR2 SYGVKD. The CDR3 nucleotides read TGTGCCATCAGTGGAGAGACTAGCGGGAGGGTCCACAATGAGCAGTTCTTC. It codes for CAISGETSGRVHNEQFF.

The J gene is TRBJ1-1, the V gene TRBV12-3 or TRBV12-4, with D perhaps TRBD1 (5 bases). This CDR3 has 13 amino acids. Trimming shortened V by 6 bases and J by 4 bases, and 12 bases separated the two germline ends. CDR3: CASSMVGGTEAFF. The DNA of the CDR3 is TGTGCCAGCAGCATGGTGGGGGGCACTGAAGCTTTCTTT.

V is TRBV12-3 or TRBV12-4 and J is TRBJ2-1, with D uncertain. This CDR3 has 13 residues. V lost 1 base and J lost 7, with 8 bases in between. The CDR3 nucleotides read TGTGCCAGCAGTTTAGATAGATTTAATGAGCAGTTCTTC. It yields the protein CASSLDRFNEQFF.

Notes on this clone: A junction boundary mismatches the germline segment, possibly from a read error. The sample holds other DNA sequences that translate to the same CDR3. V and J are TRBV6-5 and TRBJ1-2; D is perhaps TRBD1 (5 bases). This CDR3 region has 14 residues. Germline-derived CDR1 and CDR2 are MNHEY and SVGAGI. The CDR3 DNA sequence: TGTGCCAGCAGTTACTCGATCGGAGGGGAGAGACTGTTATTC. This sequence encodes CASSYSIGGERLLF.

J is TRBJ1-1 and V is TRBV2, with 9 bases identical to TRBD1. CDR1 and CDR2 (germline): SNHLY, FYNNEI. V shed 6 bases, J shed 1 base, and the junction held 6 bases outside the gene matches. The CDR3 loop spans 15 amino acids. In DNA form, the CDR3 reads TGTGCCAGCAGGACGGACAGGGGACCGAACACTGAAGCTTTCTTT. This translates into CASRTDRGPNTEAFF.

This chain links TRBV6-6 with TRBJ1-1; 8 bases are shared with TRBD1. The ends lost 6 bases at V and 0 bases at J; junction bases unmatched: 3. This CDR3 comprises 14 residues. Germline V gene data show CDR1 as MNHNY and CDR2 as SVGAGI (reference sequence). CDR3 amino acids: CASSRQGLNTEAFF. The CDR3 coding sequence is TGTGCCAGCAGCAGACAGGGGTTGAACACTGAAGCTTTCTTT.

V gene TRBV5-1 combines with J gene TRBJ1-1; perhaps TRBD1 as D (6 bases). CDR1 SGHRS and CDR2 YFSETQ come from the germline V gene. V lost 2 bases to trimming and J lost 3 bases, with 8 bases between them. This CDR3 is built from 13 residues. CDR3 DNA: TGCGCCAGCAGCTTCCACAGGGACACTGAAGCTTTCTTT. Translating gives CASSFHRDTEAFF.

This sequence joins TRBV6-1 and TRBJ1-1, with no clear D. Germline CDR1 and CDR2: MNHNS and SASEGT. The CDR3 covers 14 residues. V lost 2 bases and J 1 base, leaving 8 bases between the germline ends. The CDR3 nucleotides read TGTGCCAGCAGTGAATGGGCCGGGAACACTGAAGCTTTCTTT. It yields the protein CASSEWAGNTEAFF.

The genes are TRBV2 and TRBJ2-1; no reliable D call. The CDR3 totals 11 residues. V lost 3 bases and J lost 9, with 6 bases in between. Germline CDR1 is SNHLY and CDR2 is FYNNEI. CDR3 region: CASSEFGEQFF. Written as DNA, the CDR3 is TGTGCCAGCAGTGAGTTCGGTGAGCAGTTCTTC.

The chain links TRBV15 to TRBJ1-2, with D uncertain. Germline V gives CDR1 LNHNV, CDR2 YYDKDF (reference sequence). V was cut by 6 bases and J by 6 bases, with 17 bases left in between. CDR3 length equals 14 residues. For the CDR3, the DNA is TGTGCCACCAGGACACAAAACGGCCCGGATGGCTACACCTTC. It codes for CATRTQNGPDGYTF.

The CDR3 region is CASSPPGQPQETQYF. The DNA for the CDR3 is TGTGCCAGCTCACCTCCGGGACAGCCCCAAGAGACCCAGTACTTC. This chain joins TRBV18 and TRBJ2-5; 7 bases fit TRBD1. The CDR3 spans 15 residues. Germline V gene lookup returns CDR1 KGHSH and CDR2 LQKENI. V was pared by 3 bases and J by 1 base, with 5 bases of the junction left unmatched.

The chain joins TRBV5-4 to TRBJ2-1; 9 nucleotides agree with TRBD2. The CDR3 is made up of 14 amino acids. Germline CDR1 reads SGHNT; CDR2 reads YYREEE (reference sequence). Trimming cost V 5 bases and J 13 bases; bases outside gene matches: 13. The CDR3: CASSTGLAGLNQFF. The CDR3 nucleotides read TGTGCCAGCAGTACCGGGCTAGCGGGGCTTAATCAGTTCTTC.

The chain uses TRBV7-9 and TRBJ1-1; unclear D gene. The CDR3 has 13 residues. CDR1 is SEHNR, CDR2 FQNEAQ, per germline (reference sequence). Trimming took off 5 bases at V and 6 bases at J, with 13 bases between the two ends. CDR3: CASSLPSRPEAFF. The DNA for the CDR3 is TGTGCCAGCAGCCTTCCTAGTCGACCTGAAGCTTTCTTT.

The chain carries TRBV11-2 and TRBJ2-1; no definite D call. V was cut by 1 base and J by 8 bases, with 12 bases left in between. The CDR3 runs to 14 residues. CDR1 and CDR2 from the germline V gene are SGHAT and FQNNGV. CDR3 loop: CASSLVSPVDEQFF. CDR3 nucleotide sequence: TGTGCCAGCAGCTTAGTTTCCCCCGTTGATGAGCAGTTCTTC.

The chain couples TRBV29-1 to TRBJ2-1, with TRBD2 matching over 13 bases. V lost 5 bases and J lost 4; bases outside the gene matches: 2. CDR1 and CDR2 (germline): SQVTM, ANQGSEA. The CDR3 has 14 amino acids. The CDR3 sequence: CSVQTSGRYNEQFF. The CDR3 nucleotides are TGCAGCGTTCAGACTAGCGGGAGGTACAATGAGCAGTTCTTC.

The chain has TRBV6-6 and TRBJ2-7, with 7 bases fitting TRBD1. Germline CDR1 and CDR2: MNHNY and SVGAGI (reference sequence). J was trimmed by 5 bases and V by 5 bases; bases with no gene match: 27. This CDR3 contains 20 residues. DNA of the CDR3: TGTGCCAGCAGTCTCCGGACAGGTCCGACGCTTAGGGCCCCCAGGAACGAGCAGTACTTC. Translation: CASSLRTGPTLRAPRNEQYF.